This TCR beta chain is drawn from a study of beta chain features in type 1 diabetes. In its sample, this clone was seen a few times. The antigen is unknown. CDR1 is LNHNV and CDR2 is YYDKDF in the germline V gene (reference sequence). The V end was cut by 0 bases, the J end by 2 bases, with 13 bases between. The CDR3 extends over 16 amino acids. Study-level findings and limits: The cDNA sequencing approach could over-represent high-TCR-expressing cells. The naive, central memory and Treg TCRB repertoires of patients appeared to be more similar to one another than those of healthy donors.

The isolated RNA, all of it, was reverse transcribed, so expressed TCRB transcripts were what got sequenced. The protocol was immunoSEQ multiplex PCR, while the TCRdb copy is restricted to in-frame clones and leaves out a portion. The sample consists of 430,000 or so clones, about an eighth of them appearing once. This TCR derives from a woman aged 18-29 years in good health. The sample was naive CD4+ T cells from blood. V gene TRBV15 combines with J gene TRBJ1-2; the D gene is possibly TRBD1 (5 bases). The CDR3 coding sequence is TGTGCCACCAGCAGAGAAGGTGGGGACTTAAACTATGGCTACACCTTC. Translation: CATSREGGDLNYGYTF.